This TCR beta chain appears in the sequencing data of a study of blood T cell repertoires in COVID-19. Source study methods: The authors estimated nucleated cell counts from reference gene primer amplification. Using immunoSEQ multiplex PCR, the repertoire was profiled, and TCRdb retains in-frame clones only, with some absent. Clonal size and the V and J genes are those of that table, whereas D and trimming came from the DNA. The sample has some 200,000 clones, roughly 82% seen once. Clinical histories supplied by participants themselves formed the basis of cohort assignment. Two negative PCRs, clearance, or symptom resolution had been documented for recovered Cohort 3 donors. The trim removed 5 bases at V and 8 bases at J, leaving 5 bases unmatched. CDR3 length: 12 amino acids. Germline V gene data show CDR1 as MDHEN and CDR2 as SYDVKM.

The V gene is TRBV28, the J gene TRBJ1-2, with 7 bases matching TRBD1. This clonotype was obtained from a man aged 35 to 55 who had recovered from COVID-19. Sequenced: PBMCs or T cells enriched from blood (not recorded which). CDR3 sequence (DNA): TGTGCCAGCAGTATCACAGGGGACGGCTACACCTTC. It specifies CASSITGDGYTF.